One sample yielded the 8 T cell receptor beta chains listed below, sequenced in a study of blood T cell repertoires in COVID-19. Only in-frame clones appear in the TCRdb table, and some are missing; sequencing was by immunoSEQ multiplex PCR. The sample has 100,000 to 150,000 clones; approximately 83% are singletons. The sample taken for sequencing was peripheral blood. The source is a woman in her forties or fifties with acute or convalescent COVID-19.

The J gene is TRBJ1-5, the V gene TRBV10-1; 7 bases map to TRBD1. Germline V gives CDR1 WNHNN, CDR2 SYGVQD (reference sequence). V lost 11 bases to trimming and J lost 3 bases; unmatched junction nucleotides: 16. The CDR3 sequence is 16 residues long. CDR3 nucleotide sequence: TGCGCCTTAGAACTACCCGGACAGGTGAACAATCAGCCCCAGCATTTT. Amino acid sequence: CALELPGQVNNQPQHF.

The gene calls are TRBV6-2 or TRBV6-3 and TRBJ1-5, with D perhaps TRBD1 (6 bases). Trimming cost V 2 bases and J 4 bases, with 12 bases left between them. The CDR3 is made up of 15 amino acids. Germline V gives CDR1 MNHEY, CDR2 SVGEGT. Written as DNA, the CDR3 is TGTGCCAGCAGTTACGGGACATTCCAAAATCAGCCCCAGCATTTT. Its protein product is CASSYGTFQNQPQHF.

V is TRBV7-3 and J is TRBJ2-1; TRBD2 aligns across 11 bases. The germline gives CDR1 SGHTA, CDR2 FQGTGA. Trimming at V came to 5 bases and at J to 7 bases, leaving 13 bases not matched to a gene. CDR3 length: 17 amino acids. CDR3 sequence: CASSPTPSSGGRNEQFF. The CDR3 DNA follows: TGTGCCAGCAGCCCCACCCCCTCTAGCGGGGGGCGGAATGAGCAGTTCTTC.

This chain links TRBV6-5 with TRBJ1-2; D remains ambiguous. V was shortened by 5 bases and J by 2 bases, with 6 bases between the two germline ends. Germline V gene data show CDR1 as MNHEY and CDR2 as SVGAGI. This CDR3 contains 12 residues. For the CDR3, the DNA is TGTGCCAGCAGTACGGAGAACTATGGCTACACCTTC. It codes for CASSTENYGYTF.

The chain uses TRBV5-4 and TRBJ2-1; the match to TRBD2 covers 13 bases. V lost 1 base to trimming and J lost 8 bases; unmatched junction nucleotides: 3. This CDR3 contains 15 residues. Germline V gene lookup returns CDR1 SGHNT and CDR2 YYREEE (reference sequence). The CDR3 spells CASSLTSGGAYEQFF. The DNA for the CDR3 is TGTGCCAGCAGCTTGACTAGCGGGGGGGCCTATGAGCAGTTCTTC.

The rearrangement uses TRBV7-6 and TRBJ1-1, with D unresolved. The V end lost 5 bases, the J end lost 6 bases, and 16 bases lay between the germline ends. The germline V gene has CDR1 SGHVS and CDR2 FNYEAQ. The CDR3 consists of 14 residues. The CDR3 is CASSPRSGRAEAFF. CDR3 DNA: TGTGCCAGCAGCCCCCGGTCCGGGAGGGCTGAAGCTTTCTTT.

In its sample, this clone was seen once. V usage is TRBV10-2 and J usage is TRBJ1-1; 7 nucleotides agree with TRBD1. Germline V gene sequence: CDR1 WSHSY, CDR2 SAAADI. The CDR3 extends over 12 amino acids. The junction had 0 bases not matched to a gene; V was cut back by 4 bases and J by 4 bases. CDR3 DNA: TGCGCCAGCAGTGCAGGGGGCACTGAAGCTTTCTTT. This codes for CASSAGGTEAFF.

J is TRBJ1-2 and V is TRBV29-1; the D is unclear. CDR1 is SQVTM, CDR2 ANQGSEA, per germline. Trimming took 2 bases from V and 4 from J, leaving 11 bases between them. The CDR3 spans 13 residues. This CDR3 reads CSVERGDSYGYTF. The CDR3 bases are TGCAGCGTTGAACGTGGCGACTCCTATGGCTACACCTTC.